Listed below are T cell receptor beta chains from one sample, sequenced in a study of Ad26.COV2.S vaccination and SARS-CoV-2 variants. Sequenced by immunoSEQ multiplex PCR; TCRdb stores in-frame clones only, minus some. The table shows 440,000 or so clones, with about 92% occurring only once. Sequenced material: peripheral blood, taken in a trial of Ad26.COV2.S vaccine versus placebo. Source of these receptors: a person between 18 and 60 years old who received the Ad26.COV2.S COVID-19 vaccine or a placebo. The CDR3 runs from the conserved cysteine through the conserved F or W. A D gene is named only where the DNA matches it firmly. The size of a clone is reported for some rows only, either as once, few or many, or as a class for expanded clones.

len | j_gene | v_gene | abundance | d_gene | CDR3nt | CDR3aa
14 | TRBJ2-7 | TRBV6-4 | . | TRBD1 | TGTGCCAGCAGTGCGACAGGGGGCTCCTACGAGCAGTACTTC | CASSATGGSYEQYF
14 | TRBJ1-1 | TRBV11-3 | . | . | TGTGCCAGCAGCTCAGGGGATTTTCCAGGGGAAGCTTTCTTT | CASSSGDFPGEAFF
15 | TRBJ1-1 | TRBV28 | . | . | TGTGCCAGCAGTTTTAGGTTGGGGCAGAACACTGAAGCTTTCTTT | CASSFRLGQNTEAFF
15 | TRBJ2-7 | TRBV7-2 | . | . | TGTGCCAGCAGCTTAATTCGTCCAGGGACCCACGAGCAGTACTTC | CASSLIRPGTHEQYF
16 | TRBJ2-7 | TRBV7-2 | . | TRBD2 | TGTGCCAGCAGCCGCGGGACTAGCGGGAGGGTTCGCGAGCAGTACTTC | CASSRGTSGRVREQYF
16 | TRBJ2-2 | TRBV5-1 | . | TRBD2 | TGCGCCAGCTCCCACCGGGGGAGGGCAGACACCGGGGAGCTGTTTTTT | CASSHRGRADTGELFF
17 | TRBJ2-2 | TRBV15 | once | . | TGTGCCACCAGCAGAGATCTATCCGCGGCCACGACCGGGGAGCTGTTTTTT | CATSRDLSAATTGELFF
15 | TRBJ2-2 | TRBV7-6 | once | . | TGTGCCAGCAGCTTAGAATGGACTCGCACCGGGGAGCTGTTTTTT | CASSLEWTRTGELFF
15 | TRBJ2-5 | TRBV7-9 | . | TRBD1 | TGTGCCAGCAGCTTCCCGACAGGGGGCAAAGAGACCCAGTACTTC | CASSFPTGGKETQYF
16 | TRBJ2-3 | TRBV6-2/TRBV6-3 | . | TRBD1 | TGTGCCAGCAGTCTCCGAATAGGGGGCGTGTCAGATACGCAGTATTTT | CASSLRIGGVSDTQYF
11 | TRBJ2-3 | TRBV14 | . | . | TGTGCCAGCAGCTACCTGGATACGCAGTATTTT | CASSYLDTQYF
14 | TRBJ2-5 | TRBV4-1 | once | . | TGCGCCAGCAGCCACCCCAGGGTGGGGGAGACCCAGTACTTC | CASSHPRVGETQYF
14 | TRBJ2-7 | TRBV11-3 | . | TRBD1 | TGTGCCAGCAGCTTAGCCCTCAGGGGGCTTGAGCAGTACTTC | CASSLALRGLEQYF
17 | TRBJ1-2 | TRBV27 | once | TRBD1 | TGTGCCAGCAGTTTCTACTACCCTTTACAGGGGAACTATGGCTACACCTTC | CASSFYYPLQGNYGYTF
14 | TRBJ1-2 | TRBV6-1 | . | TRBD1 | TGTGCCAGCAGTGAAAGGGGACAGATCTATGGCTACACCTTC | CASSERGQIYGYTF
12 | TRBJ2-3 | TRBV7-2 | few | TRBD2 | TGTGCCAGCAGCCGGGGGGCAGATACGCAGTATTTT | CASSRGADTQYF
17 | TRBJ2-7 | TRBV7-9 | . | . | TGTGCCAGCAGCTTAGTGACTAGGTTGTCCTCCTCCTACGAGCAGTACTTC | CASSLVTRLSSSYEQYF
14 | TRBJ2-7 | TRBV15 | . | TRBD1 | TGTGCCACCAGCAGAGAAGGGACAGGCTACGAGCAGTACTTC | CATSREGTGYEQYF
15 | TRBJ2-2 | TRBV7-9 | few | . | TGTGCCAGCCACGGGACGTTTGAAAACACCGGGGAGCTGTTTTTT | CASHGTFENTGELFF
17 | TRBJ1-5 | TRBV28 | . | TRBD1 | TGTGCCAGCCACCCCAATACAGGGGGCTCTGGCAATCAGCCCCAGCATTTT | CASHPNTGGSGNQPQHF
16 | TRBJ2-7 | TRBV7-8 | . | . | TGTGCCAGCAGCCGTAGCCAGGCACTAGACGACTACGAGCAGTACTTC | CASSRSQALDDYEQYF
14 | TRBJ2-7 | TRBV7-2 | . | TRBD2 | TGTGCCAGCAGCTTAGCGGGACTAGCTTCCGAGCAGTACTTC | CASSLAGLASEQYF
17 | TRBJ2-2 | TRBV7-2 | . | TRBD2 | TGTGCCAGCAGCTCCCCTACTAGCGGGGGGAACACCGGGGAGCTGTTTTTT | CASSSPTSGGNTGELFF
13 | TRBJ1-5 | TRBV19 | . | . | TGTGCCAGTAGTATAGATCGGGGACAGCCCCAGCATTTT | CASSIDRGQPQHF
14 | TRBJ1-4 | TRBV6-2/TRBV6-3 | . | . | TGTGCCAGCAGTTACGCGAGGTGGAATGAAAAACTGTTTTTT | CASSYARWNEKLFF
15 | TRBJ2-1 | TRBV10-2 | . | TRBD1 | TGCGCCAGCAGTTTACAGGGGGGATCCTACAATGAGCAGTTCTTC | CASSLQGGSYNEQFF
18 | TRBJ2-6 | TRBV18 | . | . | TGTGCCAGCTCACCAGTAGGGGACCGTACACCTGGGGCCAACGTCCTGACTTTC | CASSPVGDRTPGANVLTF
16 | TRBJ2-4 | TRBV18 | . | . | TGTGCCAGTCAACGCACGGGTTATTTAGCCAAAAACATTCAGTACTTC | CASQRTGYLAKNIQYF
15 | TRBJ2-2 | TRBV11-2 | . | TRBD2 | TGTGCCAGCAGTGTTTCTAGCGGTGGCGTCGGGGAGCTGTTTTTT | CASSVSSGGVGELFF
16 | TRBJ1-1 | TRBV7-9 | once | . | TGTGCCAGCAGCTTAGCCCCCCCACAGGGGAACACTGAAGCTTTCTTT | CASSLAPPQGNTEAFF
15 | TRBJ2-7 | TRBV10-3 | . | TRBD1 | TGTGCCATCAGCTATGGACAGGGCCCCCCTTACGAGCAGTACTTC | CAISYGQGPPYEQYF
11 | TRBJ1-1 | TRBV29-1 | . | . | TGCAGCGTTGGGCGGAACACTGAAGCTTTCTTT | CSVGRNTEAFF
17 | TRBJ2-1 | TRBV28 | . | . | TGTGCCAGCAGTTTACTCCGGGGGCTAGCCGCCGCAAATGAGCAGTTCTTC | CASSLLRGLAAANEQFF
12 | TRBJ1-1 | TRBV20-1 | . | . | TGCAGTGCTAGTAAGGGCGGCACTGAAGCTTTCTTT | CSASKGGTEAFF
15 | TRBJ1-1 | TRBV28 | . | . | TGTGCCAGCAGTTTAAGGGCCCCTTGGTTTGCTGAAGCTTTCTTT | CASSLRAPWFAEAFF
16 | TRBJ1-6 | TRBV18 | . | TRBD1 | TGTGCCAGCTCACCAGAGAATCAGGGGGCTGGTTCACCCCTCCACTTT | CASSPENQGAGSPLHF
14 | TRBJ2-3 | TRBV7-9 | . | . | TGTGCCAGCAGCTTCCTGGCTAGCTCGGTTACGCAGTATTTT | CASSFLASSVTQYF
15 | TRBJ2-2 | TRBV29-1 | . | . | TGCAGCGCCCGCCGGGGGCTTCATAACACCGGGGAGCTGTTTTTT | CSARRGLHNTGELFF
15 | TRBJ2-2 | TRBV4-3 | . | . | TGCGCCAGCAGCCAAGAACTAGCCGTCACCGGGGAGCTGTTTTTT | CASSQELAVTGELFF
15 | TRBJ2-7 | TRBV5-4 | . | TRBD1 | TGTGCCAGCAGCCGAGGGACAGAGGGGTACTACGAGCAGTACTTC | CASSRGTEGYYEQYF
14 | TRBJ2-5 | TRBV6-2/TRBV6-3 | . | . | TGTGCCAGCAGTGCCTGGGGGGGCGCGGAGACCCAGTACTTC | CASSAWGGAETQYF
16 | TRBJ1-4 | TRBV19 | . | . | TGTGCCAGTAGTTCGAGGACGTCCGTTTTGGATGAAAAACTGTTTTTT | CASSSRTSVLDEKLFF
11 | TRBJ2-7 | TRBV20-1 | . | . | TGCAGTGCTCGAGAAAACTACGAGCAGTACTTC | CSARENYEQYF
14 | TRBJ2-3 | TRBV3-1/TRBV3-2 | . | . | TGTGCCAGCAGCCAAGGGAGCCGCACAGATACGCAGTATTTT | CASSQGSRTDTQYF
14 | TRBJ1-2 | TRBV5-4 | once | . | TGTGCCAGCAGCTTGTTTGCCAGGGAGTATGGCTACACCTTC | CASSLFAREYGYTF
16 | TRBJ1-3 | TRBV5-6 | . | . | TGTGCCAGCAGCTCGTACCCGAACCCCTCTGGAAACACCATATATTTT | CASSSYPNPSGNTIYF
16 | TRBJ1-5 | TRBV28 | . | TRBD1 | TGTGCCAGCAGCAAGACGGGACAGGGGGCCAATCAGCCCCAGCATTTT | CASSKTGQGANQPQHF
16 | TRBJ2-1 | TRBV7-3 | once | TRBD2 | TGTGCCAGCAGCTTAACGGGGACTAGCGGCCACAATGAGCAGTTCTTC | CASSLTGTSGHNEQFF
15 | TRBJ2-2 | TRBV7-2 | . | . | TGTGCCAGCAGCACCGACCCAGACAGGACCGGGGAGCTGTTTTTT | CASSTDPDRTGELFF
16 | TRBJ1-1 | TRBV28 | . | . | TGTGCCAGCAGTTTGGGGGGATTAAGTGTAAACACTGAAGCTTTCTTT | CASSLGGLSVNTEAFF
14 | TRBJ1-4 | TRBV5-6 | . | . | TGTGCCAGCAGCTCCACTTTTAAAAACGAAAAACTGTTTTTT | CASSSTFKNEKLFF
14 | TRBJ1-6 | TRBV19 | . | TRBD1 | TGTGCCAGTCGACAGGGAGTGATTAATTCACCCCTCCACTTT | CASRQGVINSPLHF
13 | TRBJ1-1 | TRBV20-1 | . | . | TGCAGTGCTAGTGAGATAGGGAACACTGAAGCTTTCTTT | CSASEIGNTEAFF
15 | TRBJ2-5 | TRBV11-2 | . | . | TGTGCCAGCAGCTTAGGGGTACTACATGAAGAGACCCAGTACTTC | CASSLGVLHEETQYF
14 | TRBJ2-1 | TRBV19 | . | . | TGTGCCAGTAGTATAGATGGAGGGCGGGATGAGCAGTTCTTC | CASSIDGGRDEQFF